The sequence of this TCR beta chain was determined in a study of cytomegalovirus exposure and HLA in healthy donors. Points from the study as a whole: Overall, approximately 150 TCR beta chains were annotated as cytomegalovirus-associated. In vitro testing confirmed three CMV-associated chains as specific for CMV antigens.

Using immunoSEQ multiplex PCR, the repertoire was profiled, and TCRdb retains in-frame clones only, with some absent. The sample lists around 75,000 clones; around four fifths were seen once. Germline V gives CDR1 SNHLY, CDR2 FYNNEI. V trimming: 8 bases; J trimming: 7 bases; junction bases outside the gene matches: 8. This CDR3 has 14 residues. This clone was observed a handful of times. Its target is not known. The chain employs TRBV2 and TRBJ1-6; 7 bases agree with TRBD1. The sequenced material came from PBMCs. The source is a man aged 25 to 40 in good health and CMV-seronegative. CDR3 in amino acids: CASRTGTANSPLHF. The CDR3 DNA is TGTGCCAGCCGGACCGGGACAGCGAATTCACCCCTCCACTTT.